This TCR beta chain originates from a study of blood T cells in healthy people across ages. This clonotype was recorded a few times. Then a second PCR, running roughly 7 to 11 cycles, was carried out with a sample-barcoded 5' primer and a J-beta primer mix. TCRdb ran MiXCR on the 5' RACE reads and lists one entry per CDR3 protein. Of around 520,000 distinct CDR3 sequences in the sample, approximately 26% were seen once. The CDR3 has 17 amino acids. Trimming took 1 base from V and 5 from J, leaving 20 bases between them. Germline assignment: CDR1 MGHDK and CDR2 SYGVNS. This sample was also put to use in a study of T cells of mothers and their children. As that study records: In both related and unrelated pairs, TCR recombination output is shaped similarly by thymic selection.

The sequence was collected from a boy aged 2-9 years in good health. The chain joins TRBV25-1 to TRBJ1-2, with D perhaps TRBD1 (6 bases). Sequencing was done on a sample of blood. This chain's CDR3 is CASSESLPGGAEYGYTF. As DNA, the CDR3 is TGTGCCAGCAGTGAATCCCTACCCGGGGGGGCGGAATATGGCTACACCTTC.